The 24 T cell receptor beta chains listed next were all sequenced from one sample in a study of multiple sclerosis patients with progressive multifocal leukoencephalopathy. Sequencing used immunoSEQ multiplex PCR; TCRdb keeps in-frame clones, though not all of them. The data hold about 25,000 clones, with 75% to 95% observed a single time. Regarding time point: approximately 12 months of natalizumab therapy. The material sequenced was PBMCs, taken from a patient treated with natalizumab. All receptors derive from a man under 40 with multiple sclerosis.

In DNA form, the CDR3 reads TGTGCCAGCAGCTTAAAGGCTAGCGGCTTCTACAATGAGCAGTTCTTC. This gives the protein CASSLKASGFYNEQFF. The genes are TRBV7-9 and TRBJ2-1, with 7 nucleotides matching TRBD2. The germline V gene encodes CDR1 SEHNR and CDR2 FQNEAQ (reference sequence). Germline trimming cut 2 bases from V and 3 bases from J; bases unmatched to any gene: 7. The CDR3 spans 16 residues.

This clone is a singleton in its sample. The chain uses TRBV11-2 and TRBJ2-1; D is possibly TRBD2 (6 bases). Germline V gene data show CDR1 as SGHAT and CDR2 as FQNNGV. The CDR3 spans 16 residues. Trimming stripped 5 bases from V and 2 bases from J, with 16 bases between. The CDR3 spells CASSTPGTAPYNEQFF. The CDR3 DNA is TGTGCCAGCAGCACCCCCGGGACTGCACCCTACAATGAGCAGTTCTTC.

This clone showed up just a few times. The chain joins TRBV6-5 to TRBJ2-7; 7 bases line up with TRBD1. Germline V lookup: CDR1 MNHEY, CDR2 SVGAGI. Losses at the gene ends were 0 bases for V and 3 bases for J; bases not matched to a gene: 8. This CDR3 region has 16 residues. This CDR3 reads CASSYSRQGESYEQYF. As DNA, the CDR3 is TGTGCCAGCAGTTACTCGCGGCAGGGGGAGAGCTACGAGCAGTACTTC.

This clone is a singleton in its sample. The rearrangement links TRBV9 to TRBJ2-1; no firm D call. This CDR3 comprises 14 residues. V was cut by 0 bases and J by 4 bases, with 8 bases left in between. Looked up from germline, CDR1 is SGDLS and CDR2 is YYNGEE. CDR3 nucleotides: TGTGCCAGCAGCGTAGAGGGATATTACAATGAGCAGTTCTTC. Protein product: CASSVEGYYNEQFF.

The chain couples TRBV7-2 to TRBJ1-2, with D perhaps TRBD1 (5 bases). The CDR3 loop spans 13 amino acids. The germline V and J ends were trimmed by 8 bases and 0 bases, with 10 bases remaining between them. CDR1 and CDR2 (germline): SGHTA, FQGNSA. CDR3 in DNA: TGTGCCAGCCTCGGGACTACTAACTATGGCTACACCTTC. This codes for CASLGTTNYGYTF.

The genes are TRBV11-3 and TRBJ1-3, with a possible D match to TRBD1 (5 bases). V shed 5 bases and J shed 0 bases, with 11 bases lying between them. Germline V lookup: CDR1 SGHNT, CDR2 YENEEA. The CDR3 has 15 amino acids. The CDR3 DNA is TGTGCCAGCAGCGAGCGGGGCAGCTCTGGAAACACCATATATTTT. It yields the protein CASSERGSSGNTIYF.

The chain uses TRBV2 and TRBJ2-2; D gene uncertain. This CDR3 contains 11 residues. Germline CDR1 and CDR2: SNHLY and FYNNEI. Between the trimmed V and J ends, which lost 6 bases and 8 bases, there was a span of 7 bases. As DNA, the CDR3 is TGTGCCAGCAGCCACGGGGGGGAGCTGTTTTTT. It codes for CASSHGGELFF.

J is TRBJ2-1 and V is TRBV19; 14 bases agree with TRBD2. The CDR3 totals 15 residues. Germline V gives CDR1 LNHDA, CDR2 SQIVND (reference sequence). Germline trimming cut 5 bases from V and 4 bases from J; bases unmatched to any gene: 1. This CDR3 reads CASSGLAGGYNEQFF. CDR3 nucleotide sequence: TGTGCCAGTAGTGGACTAGCGGGGGGATACAATGAGCAGTTCTTC.

V usage is TRBV11-2 and J usage is TRBJ2-3, with D possibly called TRBD1 or TRBD2 (5 bases each). Germline V gene data show CDR1 as SGHAT and CDR2 as FQNNGV. V lost 6 bases and J lost 4, with 20 bases in between. The CDR3 runs to 16 residues. The CDR3: CASSAVWKRGADTQYF. The CDR3 bases are TGTGCCAGCAGTGCTGTATGGAAGCGAGGGGCAGATACGCAGTATTTT.

This chain joins TRBV6-4 and TRBJ2-1; 10 nucleotides agree with TRBD2. With 2 bases clipped from V and 12 bases from J, the junction kept 7 bases outside the gene matches. The germline gives CDR1 MRHNA, CDR2 SNTAGT. The CDR3 covers 14 residues. CDR3: CASSDDPSGRTQFF. The DNA for the CDR3 is TGTGCCAGCAGTGACGATCCTAGCGGGAGAACGCAGTTCTTC.

The rearrangement uses TRBV12-2 and TRBJ2-7; the DNA was not used to check the table's D call, TRBD1. TRBV12-2 is designated a pseudogene. This CDR3 contains 16 residues. CDR3 loop: CASRHSGTRASHEQYV. The CDR3 DNA follows: TGTGCAAGTCGACACTCCGGGACAAGGGCCTCTCACGAGCAGTACGTC.

The rearrangement joins TRBV4-3 to TRBJ2-5; 10 nucleotides align to TRBD1. The better agreement between TRBJ2-7 and the DNA end casts doubt on the J call. CDR3 length equals 17 residues. The V gene's germline CDR1 is LGHNA and CDR2 YSLEER. CDR3 DNA sequence: TGCGCCAGCAGCCAAGTCCCGACAGGGGGCGCGTCTTACGAGCAGTACTTC. Translating it yields CASSQVPTGGASYEQYF.

The chain employs TRBV6-5 and TRBJ2-7; D unresolved. The length of the CDR3 is 14 residues. With 3 bases removed from V and 0 bases from J, the gap between germline ends came to 9 bases. Germline CDR1 and CDR2: MNHEY and SVGAGI. CDR3 in amino acids: CASSYRQYSYEQYV. The CDR3 DNA is TGTGCCAGCAGTTATCGGCAATACTCCTACGAGCAGTACGTC.

The rearrangement joins TRBV4-1 to TRBJ1-6; no definite D call. This CDR3 contains 17 residues. V was shortened by 0 bases and J by 0 bases, with 9 bases between the two germline ends. Germline V lookup: CDR1 MGHRA, CDR2 YSYEKL. The CDR3 DNA sequence: TGCGCCAGCAGCCAAGATATCCTGAGCTCCTATAATTCACCCCTCCACTTT. It specifies CASSQDILSSYNSPLHF.

CDR3 bases: TGTGCCAGCAGCTTAGGGCAGGGGAGGTATACGAACACCGGGGAGCTGTTTTTT. This sequence encodes CASSLGQGRYTNTGELFF. This sequence joins TRBV7-2 and TRBJ2-2, with D perhaps TRBD1 or TRBD2 (6 bases each). Germline values: CDR1 SGHTA, CDR2 FQGNSA. The V gene lost 1 base and the J gene lost 0 bases, with 15 bases spanning the gap. This CDR3 spans 18 amino acids.

V and J are TRBV5-8 and TRBJ1-5; D is perhaps TRBD1 (5 bases). The CDR3 has 13 amino acids. Trimming removed 3 bases from V and 9 bases from J, with 13 bases in between. Germline assignment: CDR1 SGHTS and CDR2 YDEGEE. The CDR3 reads CASSYDSLRPQHF. Here the CDR3 DNA reads TGTGCCAGCAGCTATGACAGTCTACGGCCCCAGCATTTT.

The chain couples TRBV6-6 to TRBJ2-7, with D uncertain. The ends were cut back, 2 bases at V and 1 base at J, with 12 bases in the middle. The germline gives CDR1 MNHNY, CDR2 SVGAGI (reference sequence). The CDR3 spans 15 residues. In DNA, the CDR3 is TGTGCCAGCAGTTACCGGCAGGAATGGTCCTACGAGCAGTACTTC. Translated, it gives CASSYRQEWSYEQYF.

The chain has TRBV6-6 and TRBJ1-5; D not resolved. The CDR3 loop spans 15 amino acids. The ends were cut back, 2 bases at V and 0 bases at J, with 8 bases in the middle. Per the germline V gene, CDR1 is MNHNY and CDR2 is SVGAGI (reference sequence). CDR3 nucleotides: TGTGCCAGCAGTTACGGTGTGTATAGCAATCAGCCCCAGCATTTT. Its protein is CASSYGVYSNQPQHF.

V usage is TRBV4-3 and J usage is TRBJ1-1; the D is unclear. V was shortened by 0 bases and J by 4 bases, with 12 bases between the two germline ends. The germline V gene encodes CDR1 LGHNA and CDR2 YSLEER. The CDR3 consists of 15 residues. The CDR3, as DNA: TGCGCCAGCAGCCAAGACGTCAAGGGAGGCACTGAAGCTTTCTTT. It yields the protein CASSQDVKGGTEAFF.

DNA for the CDR3: TGTGCCAGCTCCCCCGGACTAGCGGTCATTAATGAGCAGTTCTTC. Translation: CASSPGLAVINEQFF. The chain joins TRBV18 to TRBJ2-1; 10 bases map to TRBD2. Germline V gene lookup returns CDR1 KGHSH and CDR2 LQKENI. The CDR3 sequence is 15 residues long. With V trimmed by 6 bases and J by 7 bases, 9 bases remained unmatched.

The chain carries TRBV6-1 and TRBJ1-4, with a weak D call TRBD1 (5 bases). This CDR3 spans 14 amino acids. V shed 4 bases and J shed 5 bases, with 11 bases lying between them. Germline assignment: CDR1 MNHNS and CDR2 SASEGT. The CDR3, as DNA: TGTGCCAGCAGTGCGGGGGAGGAAAATGAAAAACTGTTTTTT. Protein: CASSAGEENEKLFF.

This clone was seen a single time. The chain has TRBV23-1 and TRBJ1-5, with 10 bases lining up with TRBD1. TRBV23-1 is filed as an ORF, its function uncertain. The CDR3 extends over 15 amino acids. The V and J ends lost 6 bases and 4 bases, in that order; junction bases with no gene match: 6. The CDR3 region is CASSPTGGENQPQHF. The CDR3 DNA follows: TGCGCCAGCAGCCCGACAGGGGGCGAGAATCAGCCCCAGCATTTT.

The rearrangement links TRBV9 to TRBJ1-3; no clear D. Germline CDR1 and CDR2: SGDLS and YYNGEE. This CDR3 has 17 residues. Trimming removed 3 bases at V and 0 bases at J, with 16 bases between. The chain's CDR3 is CASSGTEVHRSGNTIYF. The DNA of the CDR3 is TGTGCCAGCAGCGGGACCGAGGTACACCGCTCTGGAAACACCATATATTTT.

The chain carries TRBV7-3 and TRBJ2-3, with 7 positions matching TRBD1. The germline V gene has CDR1 SGHTA and CDR2 FQGTGA. CDR3 length equals 16 residues. The junction had 5 bases not matched to a gene; V was cut back by 0 bases and J by 2 bases. CDR3 protein: CASSLTPGTATDTQYF. CDR3 DNA sequence: TGTGCCAGCAGCTTAACTCCAGGGACAGCCACAGATACGCAGTATTTT.